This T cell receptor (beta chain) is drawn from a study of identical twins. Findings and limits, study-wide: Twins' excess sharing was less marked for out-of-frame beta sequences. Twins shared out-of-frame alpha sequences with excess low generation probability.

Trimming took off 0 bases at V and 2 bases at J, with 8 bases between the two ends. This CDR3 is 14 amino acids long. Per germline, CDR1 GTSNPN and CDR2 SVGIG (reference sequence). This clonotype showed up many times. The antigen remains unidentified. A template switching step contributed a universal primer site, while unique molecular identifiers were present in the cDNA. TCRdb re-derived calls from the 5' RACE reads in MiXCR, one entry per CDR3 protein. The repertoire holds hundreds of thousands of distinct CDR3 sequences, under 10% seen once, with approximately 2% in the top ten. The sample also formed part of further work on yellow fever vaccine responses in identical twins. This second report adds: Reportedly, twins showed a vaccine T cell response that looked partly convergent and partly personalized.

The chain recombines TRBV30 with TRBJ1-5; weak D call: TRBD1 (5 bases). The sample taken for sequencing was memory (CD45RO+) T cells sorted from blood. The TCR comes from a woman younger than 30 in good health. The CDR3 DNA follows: TGTGCCTGGAGTGTTGGGGGGGGCAATCAGCCCCAGCATTTT. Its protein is CAWSVGGGNQPQHF.